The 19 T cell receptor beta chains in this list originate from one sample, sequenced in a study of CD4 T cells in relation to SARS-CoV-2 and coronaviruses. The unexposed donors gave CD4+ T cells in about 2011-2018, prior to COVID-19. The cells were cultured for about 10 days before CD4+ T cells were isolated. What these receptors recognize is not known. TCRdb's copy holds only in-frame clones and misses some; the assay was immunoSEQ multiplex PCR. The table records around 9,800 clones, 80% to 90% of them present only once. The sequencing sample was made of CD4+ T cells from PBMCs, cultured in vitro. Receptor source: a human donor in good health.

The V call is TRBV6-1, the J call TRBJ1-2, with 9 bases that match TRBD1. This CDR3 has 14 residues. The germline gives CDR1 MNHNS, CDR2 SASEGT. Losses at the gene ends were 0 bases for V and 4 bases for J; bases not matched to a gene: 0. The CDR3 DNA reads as TGTGCCAGCAGTGAAGCGACAGGGGGCTATGGCTACACCTTC. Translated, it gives CASSEATGGYGYTF.

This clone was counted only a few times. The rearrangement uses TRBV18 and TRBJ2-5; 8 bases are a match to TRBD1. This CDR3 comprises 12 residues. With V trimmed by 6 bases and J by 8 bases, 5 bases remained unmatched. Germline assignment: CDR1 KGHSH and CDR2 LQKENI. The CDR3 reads CASSETGDTQYF. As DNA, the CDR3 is TGTGCCAGCTCGGAGACAGGGGACACCCAGTACTTC.

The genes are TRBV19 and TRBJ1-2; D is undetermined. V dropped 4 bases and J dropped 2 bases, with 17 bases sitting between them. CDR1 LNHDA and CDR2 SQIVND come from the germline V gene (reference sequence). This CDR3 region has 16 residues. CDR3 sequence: CASSSEGSVSNYGYTF. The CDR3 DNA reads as TGTGCCAGTAGTAGCGAGGGTTCGGTCTCAAACTATGGCTACACCTTC.

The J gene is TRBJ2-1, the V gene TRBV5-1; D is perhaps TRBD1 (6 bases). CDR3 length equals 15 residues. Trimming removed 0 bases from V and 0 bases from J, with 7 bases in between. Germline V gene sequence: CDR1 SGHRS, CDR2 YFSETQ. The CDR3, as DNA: TGCGCCAGCAGCTTGGAGGGGGTCTCCTACAATGAGCAGTTCTTC. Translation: CASSLEGVSYNEQFF. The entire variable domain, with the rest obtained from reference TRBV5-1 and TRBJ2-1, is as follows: KAGVTQTPRYLIKTRGQQVTLSCSPISGHRSVSWYQQTPGQGLQFLFEYFSETQRNKGNFPGRFSGRQFSNSRSEMNVSTLELGDSALYLCASSLEGVSYNEQFFGPGTRLTVL.

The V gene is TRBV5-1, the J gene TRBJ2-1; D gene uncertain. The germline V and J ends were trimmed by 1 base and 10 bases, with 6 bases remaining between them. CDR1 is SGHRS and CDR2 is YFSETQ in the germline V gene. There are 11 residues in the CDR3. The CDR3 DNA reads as TGCGCCAGCAGCTTGATTAGCGAGCAGTTCTTC. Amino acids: CASSLISEQFF.

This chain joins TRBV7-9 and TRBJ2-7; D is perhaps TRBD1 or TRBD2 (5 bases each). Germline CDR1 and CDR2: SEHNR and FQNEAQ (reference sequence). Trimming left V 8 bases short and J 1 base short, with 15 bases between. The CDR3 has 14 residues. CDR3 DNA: TGTGCCAGCGCCTACGGTGGGGGTTCCTACGAGCAGTACTTC. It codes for CASAYGGGSYEQYF. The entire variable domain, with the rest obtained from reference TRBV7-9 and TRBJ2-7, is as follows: DTGVSQNPRHKITKRGQNVTFRCDPISEHNRLYWYRQTLGQGPEFLTYFQNEAQLEKSRLLSDRFSAERPKGSFSTLEIQRTEQGDSAMYLCASAYGGGSYEQYFGPGTRLTVT.

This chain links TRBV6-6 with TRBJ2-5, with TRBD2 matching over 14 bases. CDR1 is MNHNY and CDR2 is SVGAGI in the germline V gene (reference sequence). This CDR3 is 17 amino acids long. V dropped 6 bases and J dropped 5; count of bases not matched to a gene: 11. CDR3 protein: CASSRLAGGPSEETQYF. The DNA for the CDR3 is TGTGCCAGCAGCCGACTAGCGGGAGGGCCGAGTGAGGAGACCCAGTACTTC.

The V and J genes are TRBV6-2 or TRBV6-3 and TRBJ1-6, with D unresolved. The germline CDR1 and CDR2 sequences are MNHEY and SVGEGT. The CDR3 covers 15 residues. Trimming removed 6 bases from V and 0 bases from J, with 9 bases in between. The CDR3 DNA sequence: TGTGCCAGCAGCGTTAGGAGCTCCTATAATTCACCCCTCCACTTT. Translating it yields CASSVRSSYNSPLHF.

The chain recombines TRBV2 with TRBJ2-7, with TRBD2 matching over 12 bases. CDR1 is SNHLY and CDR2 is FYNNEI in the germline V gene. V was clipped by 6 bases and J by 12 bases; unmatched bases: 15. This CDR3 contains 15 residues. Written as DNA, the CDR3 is TGTGCCAGCAGAACCGGGACTAGCGGGCACTCTCGTCTGTACTTC. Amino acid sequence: CASRTGTSGHSRLYF.

CDR3 loop: CACIRDRNNSPLHF. The CDR3 DNA is TGTGCCTGTATCCGGGACAGAAATAATTCACCCCTCCACTTT. The rearrangement joins TRBV30 to TRBJ1-6; TRBD1 aligns across 7 bases. Germline lookup yields CDR1 GTSNPN and CDR2 SVGIG (reference sequence). CDR3 length: 14 amino acids. The J segment lost 5 bases and the V segment lost 6 bases, leaving 7 bases of the junction unmatched. The full variable domain, with the rest looked up from reference TRBV30 and TRBJ1-6, is SQTIHQWPATLVQPVGSPLSLECTVEGTSNPNLYWYRQAAGRGLQLLFYSVGIGQISSEVPQNLSASRPQDRQFILSSKKLLLSDSGFYLCACIRDRNNSPLHFGNGTRLTVT.

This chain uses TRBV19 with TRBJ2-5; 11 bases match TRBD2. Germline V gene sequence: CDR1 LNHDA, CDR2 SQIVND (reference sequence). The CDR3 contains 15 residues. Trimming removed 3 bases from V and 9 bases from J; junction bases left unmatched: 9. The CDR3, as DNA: TGTGCCAGTAGTATCCAAGGGACTAGCGGATGGGCCCAGTACTTC. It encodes CASSIQGTSGWAQYF.

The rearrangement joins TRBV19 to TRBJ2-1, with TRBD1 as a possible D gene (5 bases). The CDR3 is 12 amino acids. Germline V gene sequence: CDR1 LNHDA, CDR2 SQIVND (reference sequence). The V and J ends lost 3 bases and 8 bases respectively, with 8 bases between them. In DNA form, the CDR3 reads TGTGCCAGTAGTATGACCAGGGATGAGCAGTTCTTC. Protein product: CASSMTRDEQFF.

CDR3 sequence (DNA): TGCGCCAGCAGTCGAAACCTGGTCACTGGAAACACCATATATTTT. This codes for CASSRNLVTGNTIYF. V gene TRBV4-1 combines with J gene TRBJ1-3; D is ambiguous. The V and J ends lost 6 bases and 2 bases respectively, with 14 bases between them. Germline V CDR1 and CDR2: MGHRA, YSYEKL. This CDR3 region has 15 residues.

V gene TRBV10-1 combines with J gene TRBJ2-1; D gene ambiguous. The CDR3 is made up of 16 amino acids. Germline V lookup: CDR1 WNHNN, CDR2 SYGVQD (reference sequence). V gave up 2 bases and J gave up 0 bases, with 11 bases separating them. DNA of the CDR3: TGCGCCAGCAGTGAGCAGGCCCCTGGCTCCTACAATGAGCAGTTCTTC. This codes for CASSEQAPGSYNEQFF.

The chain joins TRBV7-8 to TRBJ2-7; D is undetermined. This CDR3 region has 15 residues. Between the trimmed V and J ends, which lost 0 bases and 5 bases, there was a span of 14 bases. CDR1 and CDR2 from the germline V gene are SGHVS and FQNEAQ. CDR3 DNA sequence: TGTGCCAGCAGCTTAGCGGGGTTCGAAGAGAACGAGCAGTACTTC. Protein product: CASSLAGFEENEQYF.

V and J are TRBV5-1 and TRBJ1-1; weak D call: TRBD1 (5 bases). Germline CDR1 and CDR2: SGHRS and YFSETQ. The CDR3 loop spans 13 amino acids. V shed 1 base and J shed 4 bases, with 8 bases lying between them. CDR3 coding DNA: TGCGCCAGCAGCTTGCATGGGGGCACTGAAGCTTTCTTT. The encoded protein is CASSLHGGTEAFF.

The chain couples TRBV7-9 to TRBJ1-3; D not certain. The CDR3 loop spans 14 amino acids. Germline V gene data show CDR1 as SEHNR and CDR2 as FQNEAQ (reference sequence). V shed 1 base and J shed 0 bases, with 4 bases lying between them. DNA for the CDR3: TGTGCCAGCAGCTTAGTTCTCTCTGGAAACACCATATATTTT. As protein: CASSLVLSGNTIYF.

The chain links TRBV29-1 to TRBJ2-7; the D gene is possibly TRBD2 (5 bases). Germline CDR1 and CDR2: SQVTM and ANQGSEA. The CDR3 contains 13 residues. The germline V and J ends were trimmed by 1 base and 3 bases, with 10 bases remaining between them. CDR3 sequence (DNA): TGCAGCGTTGAAGGTCCCACTAGCTACGAGCAGTACTTC. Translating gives CSVEGPTSYEQYF.

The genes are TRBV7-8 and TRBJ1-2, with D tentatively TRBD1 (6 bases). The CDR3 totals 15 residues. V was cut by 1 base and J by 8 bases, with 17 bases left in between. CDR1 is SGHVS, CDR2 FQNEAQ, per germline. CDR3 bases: TGTGCCAGCAGCTTAGACCTCGGGGGGGCGGGAGGCTACACCTTC. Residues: CASSLDLGGAGGYTF. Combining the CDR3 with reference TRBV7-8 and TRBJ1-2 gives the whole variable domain GAGVSQSPRYKVAKRGQDVALRCDPISGHVSLFWYQQALGQGPEFLTYFQNEAQLDKSGLPSDRFFAERPEGSVSTLKIQRTQQEDSAVYLCASSLDLGGAGGYTFGSGTRLTVV.